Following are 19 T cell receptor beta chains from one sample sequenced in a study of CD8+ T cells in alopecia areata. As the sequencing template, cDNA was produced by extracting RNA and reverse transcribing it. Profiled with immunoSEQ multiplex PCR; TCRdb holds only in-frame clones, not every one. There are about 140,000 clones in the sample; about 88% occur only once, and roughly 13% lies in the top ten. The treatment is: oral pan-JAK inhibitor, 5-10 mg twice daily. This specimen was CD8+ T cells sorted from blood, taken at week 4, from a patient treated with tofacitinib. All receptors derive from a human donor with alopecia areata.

CDR3 DNA: TGCAGCGTTGGCTCAGGGGTAAAGGATACGCAGTATTTT. Its protein product is CSVGSGVKDTQYF. The rearrangement uses TRBV29-1 and TRBJ2-3; D perhaps matches TRBD1 (6 bases). Germline CDR1 is SQVTM and CDR2 is ANQGSEA. V lost 4 bases and J 6 bases, leaving 14 bases between the germline ends. This CDR3 region has 13 residues.

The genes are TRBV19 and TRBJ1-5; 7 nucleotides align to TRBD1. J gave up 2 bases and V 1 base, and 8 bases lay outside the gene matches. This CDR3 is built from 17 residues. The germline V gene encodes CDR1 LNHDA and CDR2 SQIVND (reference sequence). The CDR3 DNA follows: TGTGCCAGTAGTATAGCCCAAGGGGGCACGGGCAATCAGCCCCAGCATTTT. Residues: CASSIAQGGTGNQPQHF.

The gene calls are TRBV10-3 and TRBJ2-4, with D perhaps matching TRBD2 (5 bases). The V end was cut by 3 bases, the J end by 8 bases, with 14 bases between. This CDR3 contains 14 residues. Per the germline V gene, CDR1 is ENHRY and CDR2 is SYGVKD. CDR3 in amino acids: CAISDGEIGDIQYF. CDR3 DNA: TGTGCCATCAGTGACGGGGAGATCGGAGACATTCAGTACTTC.

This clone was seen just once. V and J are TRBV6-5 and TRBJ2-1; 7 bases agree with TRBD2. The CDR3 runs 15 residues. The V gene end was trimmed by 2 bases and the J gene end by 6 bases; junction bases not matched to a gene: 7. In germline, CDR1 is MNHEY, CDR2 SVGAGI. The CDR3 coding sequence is TGTGCCAGCAGTTACGGAGGCGGGAGCCTCAATGAGCAGTTCTTC. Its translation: CASSYGGGSLNEQFF.

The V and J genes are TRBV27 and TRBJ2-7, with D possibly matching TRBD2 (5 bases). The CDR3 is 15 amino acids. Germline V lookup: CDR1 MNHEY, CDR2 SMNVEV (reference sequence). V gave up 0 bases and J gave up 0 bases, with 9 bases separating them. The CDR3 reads CASSLSYDYSYEQYF. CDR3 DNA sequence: TGTGCCAGCAGTTTATCGTACGACTACTCCTACGAGCAGTACTTC.

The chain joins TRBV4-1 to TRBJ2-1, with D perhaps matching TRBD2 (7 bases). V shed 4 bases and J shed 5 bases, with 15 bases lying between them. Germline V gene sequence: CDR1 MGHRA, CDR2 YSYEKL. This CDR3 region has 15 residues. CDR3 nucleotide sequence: TGCGCCAGCAGCCTCAGGGGACTAAGCGACAATGAGCAGTTCTTC. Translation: CASSLRGLSDNEQFF.

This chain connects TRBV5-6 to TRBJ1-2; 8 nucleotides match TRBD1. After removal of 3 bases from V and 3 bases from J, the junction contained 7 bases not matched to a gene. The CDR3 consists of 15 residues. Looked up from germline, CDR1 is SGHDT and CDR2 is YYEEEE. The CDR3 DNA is TGTGCCAGCAGCTGGGCCGGACAGGGAGACTATGGCTACACCTTC. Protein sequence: CASSWAGQGDYGYTF.

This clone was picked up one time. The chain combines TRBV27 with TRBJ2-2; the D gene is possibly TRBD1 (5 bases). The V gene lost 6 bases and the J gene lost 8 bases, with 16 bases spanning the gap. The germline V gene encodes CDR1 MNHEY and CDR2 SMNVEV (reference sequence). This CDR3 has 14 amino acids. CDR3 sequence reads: CASRLTALRGELFF. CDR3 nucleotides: TGTGCCAGCAGATTGACAGCATTGAGAGGGGAGCTGTTTTTT.

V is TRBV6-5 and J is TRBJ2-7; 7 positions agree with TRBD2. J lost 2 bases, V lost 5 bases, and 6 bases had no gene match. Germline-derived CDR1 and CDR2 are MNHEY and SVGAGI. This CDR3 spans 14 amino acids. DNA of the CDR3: TGTGCCAGCAGTCCCGGGGCGGGAGCCTACGAGCAGTACTTC. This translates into CASSPGAGAYEQYF.

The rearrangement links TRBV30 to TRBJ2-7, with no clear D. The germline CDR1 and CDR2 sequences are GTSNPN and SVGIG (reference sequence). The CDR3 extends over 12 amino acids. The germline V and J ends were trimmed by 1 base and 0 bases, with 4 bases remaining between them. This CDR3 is CAWSEDSYEQYF. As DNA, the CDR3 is TGTGCCTGGAGTGAGGACTCCTACGAGCAGTACTTC. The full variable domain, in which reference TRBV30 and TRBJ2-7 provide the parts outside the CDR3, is SQTIHQWPATLVQPVGSPLSLECTVEGTSNPNLYWYRQAAGRGLQLLFYSVGIGQISSEVPQNLSASRPQDRQFILSSKKLLLSDSGFYLCAWSEDSYEQYFGPGTRLTVT.

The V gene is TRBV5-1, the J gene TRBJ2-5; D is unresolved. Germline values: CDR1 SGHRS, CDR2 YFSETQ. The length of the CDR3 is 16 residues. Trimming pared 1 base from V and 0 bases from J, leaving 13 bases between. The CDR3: CASSLTLENYQETQYF. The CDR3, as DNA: TGCGCCAGCAGCTTGACCCTTGAAAACTACCAAGAGACCCAGTACTTC.

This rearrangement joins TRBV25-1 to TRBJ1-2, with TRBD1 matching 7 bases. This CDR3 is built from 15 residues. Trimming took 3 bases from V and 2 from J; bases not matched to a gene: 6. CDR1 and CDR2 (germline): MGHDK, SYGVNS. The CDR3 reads CASSDWDSNNYGYTF. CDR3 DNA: TGTGCCAGCAGTGACTGGGACAGTAACAACTATGGCTACACCTTC.

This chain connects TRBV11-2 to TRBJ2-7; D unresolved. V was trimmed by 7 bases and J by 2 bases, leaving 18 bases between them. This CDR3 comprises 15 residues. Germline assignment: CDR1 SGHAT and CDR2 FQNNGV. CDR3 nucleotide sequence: TGTGCCAGCACCCCTAAACCCGACGGAACCTACGAGCAGTACTTC. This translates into CASTPKPDGTYEQYF.

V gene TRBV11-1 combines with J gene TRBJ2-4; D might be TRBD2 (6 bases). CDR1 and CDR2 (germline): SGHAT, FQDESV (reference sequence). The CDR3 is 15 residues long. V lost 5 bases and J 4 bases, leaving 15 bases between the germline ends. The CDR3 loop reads CASSPGGDGKNIQYF. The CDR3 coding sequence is TGTGCCAGCAGCCCAGGCGGGGACGGGAAAAACATTCAGTACTTC.

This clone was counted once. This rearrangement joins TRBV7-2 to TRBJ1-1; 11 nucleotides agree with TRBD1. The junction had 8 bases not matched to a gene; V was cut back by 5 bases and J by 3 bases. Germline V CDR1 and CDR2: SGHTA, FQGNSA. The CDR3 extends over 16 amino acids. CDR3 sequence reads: CASSGQGACCYTEAFF. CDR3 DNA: TGTGCCAGCAGCGGACAGGGGGCTTGTTGTTACACTGAAGCTTTCTTT.

CDR3 DNA: TGTGCCTGGTCGAGCGGGCCAGCCACAGATACGCAGTATTTT. Amino acid sequence: CAWSSGPATDTQYF. The chain combines TRBV30 with TRBJ2-3; D may be TRBD2 (6 bases). CDR3 size: 14 residues. The germline gives CDR1 GTSNPN, CDR2 SVGIG (reference sequence). V dropped 5 bases and J dropped 2 bases, with 14 bases sitting between them.

The CDR3 is CASSEGGTYNEQFF. The CDR3 DNA reads as TGCGCCAGCAGTGAAGGCGGCACCTACAATGAGCAGTTCTTC. The chain employs TRBV10-2 and TRBJ2-1; D remains ambiguous. Germline V CDR1 and CDR2: WSHSY, SAAADI. V lost 3 bases to trimming and J lost 2 bases, with 8 bases between them. There are 14 residues in the CDR3.

The CDR3 DNA follows: TGTGCCAGCAGCGCACAGGGTGGCACTGAAGCTTTCTTT. This sequence encodes CASSAQGGTEAFF. The chain links TRBV9 to TRBJ1-1, with D tentatively TRBD1 (6 bases). This CDR3 spans 13 amino acids. The V gene lost 3 bases and the J gene lost 4 bases, with 10 bases spanning the gap. Germline CDR1 and CDR2: SGDLS and YYNGEE.

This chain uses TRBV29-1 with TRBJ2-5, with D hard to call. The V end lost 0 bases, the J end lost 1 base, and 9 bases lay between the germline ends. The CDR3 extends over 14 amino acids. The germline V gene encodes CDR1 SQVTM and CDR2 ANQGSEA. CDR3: CSVEDWKFQETQYF. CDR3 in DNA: TGCAGCGTTGAAGATTGGAAGTTCCAAGAGACCCAGTACTTC.